This T cell receptor beta chain derives from a study of shared clonotypes between healthy human individuals (dated by TCRdb to the early 2020s). In the study overall: The cohort comprised a couple of women and a few men aged 18 to 49 years. Per donor, three plates each were used for CD4 naive and CD4 memory, two for CD8 naive, and one for CD8 memory. To estimate repertoire size and how much clonotypes are shared between individuals, the study performed deep sequencing of blood TCR repertoires from five healthy adults. To increase sequencing depth and limit assay-specific biases, TCR repertoire library preparation and sequencing were carried out by different laboratories using diverse techniques. Per donor, leukapheresis produced somewhere between about 0.94 and 10 billion PBMCs.

TCR CDR3 regions were amplified from genomic DNA by multiplex PCR using the deep immunoSEQ assay. Extracted genomic DNA from each cell subset was spread evenly across all wells of several immunoSEQ 96-well plates, with each plate serving as a replicate. Each replicate PCR for sorted subsets received around 200 ng genomic DNA, equal to about 30,000 T cell genomes. Purified libraries were quantified with a Qubit 3.0 fluorometer, sized on a Bioanalyzer 2100, and re-quantified with the KAPA Library Quantification kit. Each immunoSEQ 96-well plate was sequenced on its own single-read 150-cycle Illumina NextSeq 550 flow cell. From the authors' description of their analysis: Because the immunoSEQ output included only junctional sequences and no quality scores, the filtering could not be the same as the filtering used for full-length reads. Sequences were annotated with PyIR, a Python wrapper for IgBLAST v1.9, and V/J genes and CDR3 were assigned using IMGT germline references. Any read was removed if the V/J assignment was weak (E-value above 1e-6), the CDR3 was missing, or the read contained stop codons, out-of-frame junctions, or ambiguous translated residues. V3J clonotypes were defined by identical inferred V gene, J gene, and CDR3 amino acid sequence. The percentage overlap between two repertoires was calculated by dividing the number of shared unique clonotypes by the size of the smaller repertoire. Richness of each repertoire was evaluated using RTK rarefaction, the Chao1 estimator, and Recon v2.1 estimates of unobserved clonotypes. Generation probabilities were computed with OLGA for all TCRbeta clonotypes obtained by the gDNA method from several donors. Drawn from immuneACCESS, this table holds only the in-frame rearrangements with V and J called that TCRdb kept. Clones are partly lost; checked studies trace under half to an unresolved V gene and leave the rest unexplained. V and J calls and clone size come straight from that table; D and trimming were deduced from the DNA. The sample profile shows about 2 million clones; approximately 95% of them were found once. More than 0.1% of the sample is taken by the ten largest.

CDR1 and CDR2 (SGHRS, YFSETQ) derive from the germline V gene. V and J are truncated by 0 bases and 0 bases respectively, leaving an intervening sequence of 6 bases. Including cysteine and phenylalanine, the CDR3 has 14 amino acids. The kept DNA is CDR3 alone, 42 bases in frame from the first base. Remarks on this clone: It lacks a known antigen. No quality values exist for individual bases; no much larger clone is one base distant. Other DNA sequences of this sample code for an identical CDR3.

The paper as a whole reports these results and caveats: Sharing across several donors was observed for around 5% of naive CD4, under 4% of naive CD8, about 2.3% of memory CD4, and roughly 0.4% of memory CD8 clonotypes. Estimated clonotype richness was generally larger for naive than for memory subsets. Only blood was sampled, and tissue TCR repertoires likely differ from those in blood. Compared with non-shared clonotypes, clonotypes shared by all four sorted-subset donors had higher generation probabilities. Because the study included only a small number of donors, the genetic and exposure-history diversity represented was limited. Pairwise subsampling indicated that sequencing depth was expected to affect the degree of clonotype sharing among donors. Even with the large sequencing depth, rarefaction of the sorted-subset datasets indicated that sequencing was incomplete.

Healthy HIV-negative adults with no recently reported acute infections or vaccinations were included as donors. Every donor was a Caucasian adult residing in Nashville, Tennessee, USA. CD4+ T cells were enriched by magnetic negative selection; naive cells were then positively selected on CD45RA, and the negative fraction formed the memory subset. Blood was obtained by leukapheresis, after which PBMCs were separated by Ficoll-Histopaque density gradient centrifugation and cryopreserved in liquid nitrogen vapor phase. Purity and quantity of every magnetically sorted T cell population were checked by analytical flow cytometry. Genomic DNA was isolated from every sorted fraction and measured by UV absorbance on a Nanodrop 2000c.

The sequence was obtained from a man younger than 35 in good health. The rearranged chain carries TRBV5-1 and TRBJ2-5; the D gene is not confidently resolved. Material: naive CD4+ T cells sorted from blood. The cell subset or site label on this specimen signifies: CD45RA+ positively selected. The DNA reads as follows: TGCGCCAGCAGCTTGGATGGGTACCAAGAGACCCAGTACTTC. Its amino acids are CASSLDGYQETQYF.